Listed here are 25 T cell receptor beta chains from one sample, sequenced in a study of cytomegalovirus exposure and HLA in healthy donors. Use of 60 Vbeta and 13 Jbeta primers characterized the PCR. Profiling relied on immunoSEQ multiplex PCR, and the TCRdb table lists in-frame clones only, not all of them. The table has a few hundred thousand clones, 70% to 90% seen once; the top ten hold about 7.3%. The sample taken for sequencing was PBMCs. These receptors all come from a woman aged 55-70 years in good health and CMV-seropositive.

Comments on this clone: The identical CDR3 is also encoded by other nucleotide sequences in the sample. The V call is TRBV27, the J call TRBJ2-2; TRBD1 matches at 9 bases. The J segment lost 6 bases and the V segment lost 6 bases, leaving 5 bases of the junction unmatched. Germline CDR1 MNHEY, CDR2 SMNVEV (reference sequence). The CDR3 has 14 residues. Here the CDR3 DNA reads TGTGCCAGCAGCGACAGGGGGTTCCCCGGGGAGCTGTTTTTT. Residues: CASSDRGFPGELFF.

The J gene is TRBJ2-1, the V gene TRBV5-1; D might be TRBD2 (5 bases). This CDR3 is built from 14 residues. Trimming stripped 7 bases from V and 5 bases from J, with 16 bases between. Germline CDR1 is SGHRS and CDR2 is YFSETQ. The CDR3 DNA follows: TGCGCCAGCTACCTACTAGACCGGGACAATGAGCAGTTCTTC. Encoded protein: CASYLLDRDNEQFF.

This clone was seen a single time. The chain carries TRBV7-9 and TRBJ2-7; a possible D gene is TRBD2 (7 bases). The germline V and J ends were trimmed by 5 bases and 1 base, with 15 bases remaining between them. Germline V gene lookup returns CDR1 SEHNR and CDR2 FQNEAQ (reference sequence). This CDR3 has 15 amino acids. Here the CDR3 DNA reads TGTGCCAGCAGCCCCCGCGGGGGCAATTCCTACGAGCAGTACTTC. Translated: CASSPRGGNSYEQYF.

This clone was observed a few times. J is TRBJ1-2 and V is TRBV6-1; D call uncertain. CDR3 length: 11 residues. V was trimmed by 6 bases and J by 8 bases, leaving 10 bases between them. Germline V gene data show CDR1 as MNHNS and CDR2 as SASEGT. This chain's CDR3 is CASSTLQGYTF. DNA for the CDR3: TGTGCCAGCAGCACCCTACAGGGCTACACCTTC.

V is TRBV7-9 and J is TRBJ2-1; TRBD2 is a possible D gene (6 bases). CDR3 length: 12 residues. CDR1 and CDR2 from the germline V gene are SEHNR and FQNEAQ (reference sequence). Trimming took off 3 bases at V and 9 bases at J, with 9 bases between the two ends. The CDR3, as DNA: TGTGCCAGCAGCTTGGCGGGGCTTGAGCAGTTCTTC. It yields the protein CASSLAGLEQFF.

The J gene is TRBJ1-1, the V gene TRBV10-3, with 9 bases matching TRBD1. With 4 bases clipped from V and 5 bases from J, the junction kept 5 bases outside the gene matches. The CDR3 runs to 14 residues. Germline loops: CDR1 ENHRY, CDR2 SYGVKD. In nucleotides, the CDR3 is TGTGCCATCAGTGTGGGACAGGGAGGAACTGAAGCTTTCTTT. Protein sequence: CAISVGQGGTEAFF.

The rearrangement links TRBV15 to TRBJ2-3, with D possibly TRBD2 on 6 matching bases. Trimming stripped 1 base from V and 3 bases from J, with 11 bases between. CDR3 size: 15 residues. Germline loops: CDR1 LNHNV, CDR2 YYDKDF (reference sequence). The DNA of the CDR3 is TGTGCCACCAGCAGAGTTAGGGACTCAACAGATACGCAGTATTTT. Translating gives CATSRVRDSTDTQYF.

V and J are TRBV6-5 and TRBJ2-1, with a tentative D call TRBD2 (5 bases). V dropped 4 bases and J dropped 2 bases, with 9 bases sitting between them. The V gene's germline CDR1 is MNHEY and CDR2 SVGAGI. CDR3 length equals 14 residues. The CDR3 loop is CASSCWRAYNEQFF. The DNA for the CDR3 is TGTGCCAGCAGTTGCTGGCGGGCCTACAATGAGCAGTTCTTC.

This clone has a handful of counts. The CDR3 loop reads CASSLGRGFEEKLFF. The DNA for the CDR3 is TGCGCCAGCAGCTTGGGACGGGGGTTTGAGGAAAAACTGTTTTTT. The chain couples TRBV5-1 to TRBJ1-4, with D perhaps TRBD1 (5 bases). The germline V gene encodes CDR1 SGHRS and CDR2 YFSETQ. The CDR3 contains 15 residues. V was cut by 0 bases and J by 8 bases, with 14 bases left in between.

The chain employs TRBV30 and TRBJ1-6; possibly TRBD1 for D (5 bases). V lost 0 bases, J lost 6 bases, and 12 bases lay in between. The CDR3 length is 15 residues. Germline V CDR1 and CDR2: GTSNPN, SVGIG (reference sequence). The CDR3, as DNA: TGTGCCTGGAGTGTACTTTGGGGCCTTAATTCACCCCTCCACTTT. Translation: CAWSVLWGLNSPLHF. The whole variable domain, remainder taken from reference TRBV30 and TRBJ1-6, is SQTIHQWPATLVQPVGSPLSLECTVEGTSNPNLYWYRQAAGRGLQLLFYSVGIGQISSEVPQNLSASRPQDRQFILSSKKLLLSDSGFYLCAWSVLWGLNSPLHFGNGTRLTVT.

This sequence joins TRBV5-1 and TRBJ2-7, with 10 bases fitting TRBD1. The germline CDR1 and CDR2 sequences are SGHRS and YFSETQ. This CDR3 spans 16 amino acids. V shed 4 bases, J shed 0 bases, and the junction held 7 bases outside the gene matches. The CDR3 reads CASSTGQGPSSYEQYF. The CDR3 region has the DNA TGCGCCAGCAGCACGGGACAGGGGCCGAGCTCCTACGAGCAGTACTTC.

This clone is a singleton in its sample. The chain employs TRBV11-3 and TRBJ2-3; D is perhaps TRBD2 (6 bases). Trimming stripped 4 bases from V and 0 bases from J, with 14 bases between. This CDR3 is built from 16 residues. Germline V gene data show CDR1 as SGHNT and CDR2 as YENEEA. The CDR3 DNA reads TGTGCCAGCAGCTCCCGTACGGGGGAAAGCACAGATACGCAGTATTTT. Translating gives CASSSRTGESTDTQYF.

The chain joins TRBV7-7 to TRBJ2-5; 13 bases line up with TRBD2. This CDR3 has 16 amino acids. With V trimmed by 5 bases and J by 4 bases, 7 bases remained unmatched. CDR1 and CDR2 (germline): SSHAT, FNYEAQ (reference sequence). CDR3 nucleotides: TGTGCCAGCAGCCCGGGACTAGCGGGAAGGGGAGAGACCCAGTACTTC. It encodes CASSPGLAGRGETQYF.

J is TRBJ2-2 and V is TRBV5-4, with D possibly TRBD1 on 6 matching bases. This CDR3 spans 15 amino acids. Germline CDR1 and CDR2: SGHNT and YYREEE (reference sequence). V dropped 4 bases and J dropped 5 bases, with 15 bases sitting between them. CDR3 bases: TGTGCCAGCAGCCTCCCAGGGGAGCTTACCGGGGAGCTGTTTTTT. This encodes CASSLPGELTGELFF.

The V gene is TRBV18, the J gene TRBJ1-2; 7 positions match TRBD1. The CDR3 totals 16 residues. Per germline, CDR1 KGHSH and CDR2 LQKENI. With V trimmed by 6 bases and J by 3 bases, 13 bases remained unmatched. DNA of the CDR3: TGTGCCAGCTCCGGCTACGAGGGGGCTGAGGACTATGGCTACACCTTC. Protein sequence: CASSGYEGAEDYGYTF.

The chain recombines TRBV29-1 with TRBJ2-7; 11 bases map to TRBD2. The CDR3 sequence is 14 residues long. V was clipped by 6 bases and J by 3 bases; unmatched bases: 7. Germline values: CDR1 SQVTM, CDR2 ANQGSEA. CDR3 in amino acids: CSVTLAGVFYEQYF. Written as DNA, the CDR3 is TGCAGCGTAACACTAGCGGGAGTCTTCTACGAGCAGTACTTC.

This clone was seen once. CDR3 DNA sequence: TGTGCCAGCAGTAAAACGGCGGGAGCAGATACGCAGTATTTT. This sequence encodes CASSKTAGADTQYF. This chain links TRBV6-6 with TRBJ2-3; 7 bases are shared with TRBD2. V dropped 5 bases and J dropped 4; count of bases not matched to a gene: 6. CDR3 length: 14 residues. Germline CDR1 is MNHNY and CDR2 is SVGAGI (reference sequence).

This chain connects TRBV6-1 to TRBJ2-7; possible D gene TRBD2, 6 bases. The CDR3 has 15 amino acids. V was trimmed by 3 bases and J by 1 base, leaving 13 bases between them. The V gene's germline CDR1 is MNHNS and CDR2 SASEGT. CDR3 protein: CASSDLGSRSYEQYF. CDR3 DNA: TGTGCCAGCAGTGACCTCGGGAGCCGTTCCTACGAGCAGTACTTC.

The rearrangement joins TRBV15 to TRBJ1-2, with TRBD1 as a possible D gene (6 bases). Per the germline V gene, CDR1 is LNHNV and CDR2 is YYDKDF (reference sequence). The CDR3 loop spans 13 amino acids. Trimming left V 1 base short and J 3 bases short, with 6 bases between. The CDR3 here is CATSRGTDYGYTF. In nucleotides, the CDR3 is TGTGCCACCAGCAGAGGGACAGACTATGGCTACACCTTC.

The CDR3 DNA reads as TGTGCCAGCAGTGTACCAGGGTTTGATGGCTACACCTTC. It encodes CASSVPGFDGYTF. The J gene is TRBJ1-2, the V gene TRBV6-1; possibly TRBD1 for D (5 bases). Germline V gene sequence: CDR1 MNHNS, CDR2 SASEGT. V lost 4 bases, J lost 6 bases, and 12 bases lay in between. CDR3 length: 13 residues.

The CDR3 bases are TGTGCCAGCAGCCTCCAGTCAGGGGTACGTGGCTACACCTTC. Translation gives CASSLQSGVRGYTF. The V call is TRBV7-9, the J call TRBJ1-2, with a weak D call TRBD1 (6 bases). Trimming removed 5 bases at V and 7 bases at J, with 17 bases between. The CDR3 is 14 residues long. Germline lookup yields CDR1 SEHNR and CDR2 FQNEAQ (reference sequence).

In this sample, this clone turned up a few times. The gene calls are TRBV6-5 and TRBJ2-6; D is perhaps TRBD2 (6 bases). The germline V gene has CDR1 MNHEY and CDR2 SVGAGI. The V and J ends lost 7 bases and 0 bases respectively, with 7 bases between them. CDR3 length equals 14 residues. The CDR3 region has the DNA TGTGCCAGCATCGGGGGCTCTGGGGCCAACGTCCTGACTTTC. As protein: CASIGGSGANVLTF.

V and J are TRBV10-1 and TRBJ2-1; 11 bases fit TRBD2. The J segment lost 2 bases and the V segment lost 7 bases, leaving 19 bases of the junction unmatched. This CDR3 region has 20 residues. The germline CDR1 and CDR2 sequences are WNHNN and SYGVQD (reference sequence). As DNA, the CDR3 is TGCGCCAGCACTATATGGGAATATAGCGGGAGGGTTGGCACCTACAATGAGCAGTTCTTC. It codes for CASTIWEYSGRVGTYNEQFF.

The J gene is TRBJ1-4, the V gene TRBV18, with 9 positions matching TRBD1. In germline, CDR1 is KGHSH, CDR2 LQKENI. Trimming cost V 1 base and J 10 bases; bases outside gene matches: 7. CDR3 length: 15 amino acids. The CDR3 here is CASSPLRTGEGKLFF. The CDR3 DNA follows: TGTGCCAGCTCACCACTCCGGACAGGGGAGGGAAAACTGTTTTTT.

The V gene is TRBV18, the J gene TRBJ1-5, with D perhaps TRBD1 (5 bases). This CDR3 region has 17 residues. V was cut by 2 bases and J by 2 bases, with 16 bases left in between. Germline assignment: CDR1 KGHSH and CDR2 LQKENI. In DNA, the CDR3 is TGTGCCAGCTCACCATTACAGGTGAACTTAGGCAATCAGCCCCAGCATTTT. Its protein is CASSPLQVNLGNQPQHF.